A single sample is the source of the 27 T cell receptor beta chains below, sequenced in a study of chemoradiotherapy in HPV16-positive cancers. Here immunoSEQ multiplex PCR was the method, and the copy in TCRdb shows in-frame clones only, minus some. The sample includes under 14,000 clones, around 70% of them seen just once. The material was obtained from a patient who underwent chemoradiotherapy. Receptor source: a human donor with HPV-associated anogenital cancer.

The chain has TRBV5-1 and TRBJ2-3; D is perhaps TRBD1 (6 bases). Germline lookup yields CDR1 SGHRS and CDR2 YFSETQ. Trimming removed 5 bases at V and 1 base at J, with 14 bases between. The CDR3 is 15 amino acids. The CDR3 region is CASRTQGLGTDTQYF. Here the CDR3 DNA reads TGCGCCAGCAGGACTCAGGGGCTAGGCACAGATACGCAGTATTTT. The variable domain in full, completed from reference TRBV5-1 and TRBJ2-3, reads KAGVTQTPRYLIKTRGQQVTLSCSPISGHRSVSWYQQTPGQGLQFLFEYFSETQRNKGNFPGRFSGRQFSNSRSEMNVSTLELGDSALYLCASRTQGLGTDTQYFGPGTRLTVL.

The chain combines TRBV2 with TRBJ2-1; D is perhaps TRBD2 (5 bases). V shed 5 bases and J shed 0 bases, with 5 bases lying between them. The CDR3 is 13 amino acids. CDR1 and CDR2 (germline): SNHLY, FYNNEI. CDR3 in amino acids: CASSRDSYNEQFF. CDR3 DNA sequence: TGTGCCAGCAGTCGGGACTCCTACAATGAGCAGTTCTTC.

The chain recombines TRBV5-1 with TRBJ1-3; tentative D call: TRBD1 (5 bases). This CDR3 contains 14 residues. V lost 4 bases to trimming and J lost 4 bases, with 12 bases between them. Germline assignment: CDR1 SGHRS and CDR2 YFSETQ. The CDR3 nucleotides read TGCGCCAGCAGCCGTGAGGGGCCAGGAAACACCATATATTTT. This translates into CASSREGPGNTIYF.

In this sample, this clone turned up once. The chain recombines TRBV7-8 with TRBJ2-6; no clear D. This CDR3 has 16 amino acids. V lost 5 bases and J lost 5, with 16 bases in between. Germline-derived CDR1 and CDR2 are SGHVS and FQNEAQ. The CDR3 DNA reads TGTGCCAGCAGCGCACAGCCACAAAGTCGGGCCAACGTCCTGACTTTC. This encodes CASSAQPQSRANVLTF.

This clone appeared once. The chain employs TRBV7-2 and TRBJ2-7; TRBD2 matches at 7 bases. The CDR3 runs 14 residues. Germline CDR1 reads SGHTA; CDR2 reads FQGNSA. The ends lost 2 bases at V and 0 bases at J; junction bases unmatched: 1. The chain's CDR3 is CASSLSSGSYEQYV. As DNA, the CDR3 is TGTGCCAGCAGCTTATCTAGCGGCTCCTACGAGCAGTACGTC.

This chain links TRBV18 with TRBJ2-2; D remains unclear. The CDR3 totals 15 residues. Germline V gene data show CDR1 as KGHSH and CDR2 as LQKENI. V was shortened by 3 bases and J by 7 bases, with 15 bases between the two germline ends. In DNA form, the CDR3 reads TGTGCCAGCTCACCTCTCGTCCCGTTGGGCGGGGAGCTGTTTTTT. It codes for CASSPLVPLGGELFF.

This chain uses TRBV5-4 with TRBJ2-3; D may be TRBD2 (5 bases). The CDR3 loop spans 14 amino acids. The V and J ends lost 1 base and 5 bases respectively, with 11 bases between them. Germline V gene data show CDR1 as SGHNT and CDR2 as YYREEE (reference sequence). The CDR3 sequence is CASSLSSLLDTQYF. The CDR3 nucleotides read TGTGCCAGCAGCTTGTCTAGCTTATTAGATACGCAGTATTTT.

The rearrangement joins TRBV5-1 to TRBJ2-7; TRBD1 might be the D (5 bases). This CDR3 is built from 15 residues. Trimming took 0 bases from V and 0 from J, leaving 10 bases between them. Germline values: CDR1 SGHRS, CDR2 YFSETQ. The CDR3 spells CASSLGTGISYEQYF. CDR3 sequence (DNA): TGCGCCAGCAGCTTGGGAACAGGAATCTCCTACGAGCAGTACTTC.

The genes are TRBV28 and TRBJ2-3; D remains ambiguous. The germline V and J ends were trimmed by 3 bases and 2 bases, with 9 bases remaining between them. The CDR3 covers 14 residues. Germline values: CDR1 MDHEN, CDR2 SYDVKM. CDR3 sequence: CASSFKRVTDTQYF. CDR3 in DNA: TGTGCCAGCAGTTTCAAGCGAGTCACAGATACGCAGTATTTT.

The CDR3 here is CAWSAGGPSNQPQHF. Written as DNA, the CDR3 is TGTGCCTGGAGTGCTGGGGGGCCAAGTAATCAGCCCCAGCATTTT. The V call is TRBV30, the J call TRBJ1-5; perhaps TRBD1 as D (6 bases). The V end was cut by 1 base, the J end by 4 bases, with 14 bases between. Germline lookup yields CDR1 GTSNPN and CDR2 SVGIG (reference sequence). CDR3 size: 15 residues. Full variable domain (outside the CDR3, taken from reference TRBV30 and TRBJ1-5): SQTIHQWPATLVQPVGSPLSLECTVEGTSNPNLYWYRQAAGRGLQLLFYSVGIGQISSEVPQNLSASRPQDRQFILSSKKLLLSDSGFYLCAWSAGGPSNQPQHFGDGTRLSIL.

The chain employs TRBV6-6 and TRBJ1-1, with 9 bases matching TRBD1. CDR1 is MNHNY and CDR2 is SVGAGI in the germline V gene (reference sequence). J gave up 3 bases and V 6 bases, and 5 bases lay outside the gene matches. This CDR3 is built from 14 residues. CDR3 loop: CASRMGQGDTEAFF. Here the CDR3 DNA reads TGTGCCAGCAGGATGGGACAGGGAGACACTGAAGCTTTCTTT.

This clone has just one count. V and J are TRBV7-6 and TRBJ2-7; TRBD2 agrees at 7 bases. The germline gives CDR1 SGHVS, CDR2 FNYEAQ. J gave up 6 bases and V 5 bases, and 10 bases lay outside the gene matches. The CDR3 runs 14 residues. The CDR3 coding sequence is TGTGCCAGCAGCCAGCCCCGGACTAGGGGCGAGCAGTACGTC. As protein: CASSQPRTRGEQYV.

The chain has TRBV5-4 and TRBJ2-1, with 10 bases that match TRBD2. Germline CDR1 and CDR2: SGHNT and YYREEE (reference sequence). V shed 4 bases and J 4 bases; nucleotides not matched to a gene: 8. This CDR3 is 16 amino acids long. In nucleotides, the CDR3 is TGTGCCAGCAGCCCAGGGACTAGCGAGATTTACAATGAGCAGTTCTTC. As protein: CASSPGTSEIYNEQFF.

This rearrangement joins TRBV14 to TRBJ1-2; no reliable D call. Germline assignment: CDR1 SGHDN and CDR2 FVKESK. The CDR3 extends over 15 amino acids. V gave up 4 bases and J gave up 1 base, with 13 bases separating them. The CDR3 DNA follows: TGTGCCAGCAGCCCGTTACGGGGAATTAACTATGGCTACACCTTC. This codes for CASSPLRGINYGYTF.

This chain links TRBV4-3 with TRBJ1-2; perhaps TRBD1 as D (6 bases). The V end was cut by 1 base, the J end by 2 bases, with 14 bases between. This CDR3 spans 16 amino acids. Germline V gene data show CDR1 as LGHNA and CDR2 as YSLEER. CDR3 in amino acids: CASSQALDSVNYGYTF. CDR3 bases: TGCGCCAGCAGCCAAGCTCTGGACAGCGTCAACTATGGCTACACCTTC.

Here the CDR3 reads CAISESGDRGTSPLHF. Written as DNA, the CDR3 is TGTGCCATCAGTGAGTCCGGGGACAGGGGGACTTCACCCCTCCACTTT. J is TRBJ1-6 and V is TRBV10-3; 11 bases fit TRBD1. The germline V gene encodes CDR1 ENHRY and CDR2 SYGVKD. J lost 9 bases, V lost 0 bases, and 4 bases had no gene match. CDR3 length: 16 residues.

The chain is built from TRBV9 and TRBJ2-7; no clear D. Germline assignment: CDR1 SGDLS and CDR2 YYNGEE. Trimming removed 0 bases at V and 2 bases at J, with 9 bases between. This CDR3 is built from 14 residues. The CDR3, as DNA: TGTGCCAGCAGCGTAGCGGTCCGGACCTACGAGCAGTACTTC. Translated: CASSVAVRTYEQYF.

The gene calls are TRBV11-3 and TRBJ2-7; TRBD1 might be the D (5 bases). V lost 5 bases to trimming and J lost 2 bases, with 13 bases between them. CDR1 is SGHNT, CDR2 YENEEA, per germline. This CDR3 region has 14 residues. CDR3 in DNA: TGTGCCAGCAGCCCCTTGCGGACAACCTACGAGCAGTACTTC. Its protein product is CASSPLRTTYEQYF.

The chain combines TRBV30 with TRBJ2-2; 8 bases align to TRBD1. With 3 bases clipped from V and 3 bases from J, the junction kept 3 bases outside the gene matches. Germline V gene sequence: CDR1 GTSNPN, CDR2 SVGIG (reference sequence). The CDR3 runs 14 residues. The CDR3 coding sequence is TGTGCCTGGAGCAGGGGGCAGGACACCGGGGAGCTGTTTTTT. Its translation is CAWSRGQDTGELFF.

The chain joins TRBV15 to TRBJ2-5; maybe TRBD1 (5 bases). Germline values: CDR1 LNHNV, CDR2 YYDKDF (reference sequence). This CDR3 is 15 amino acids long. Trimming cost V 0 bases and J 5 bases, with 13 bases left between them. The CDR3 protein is CATSRDQGAQETQYF. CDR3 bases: TGTGCCACCAGCAGAGACCAGGGCGCCCAGGAGACCCAGTACTTC.

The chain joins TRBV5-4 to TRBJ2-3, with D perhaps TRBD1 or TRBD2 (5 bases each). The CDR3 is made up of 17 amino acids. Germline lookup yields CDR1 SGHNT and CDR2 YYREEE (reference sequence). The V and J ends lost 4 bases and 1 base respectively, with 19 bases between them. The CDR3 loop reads CASSAPALGVGTDTQYF. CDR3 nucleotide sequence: TGTGCCAGCAGCGCCCCGGCCCTGGGGGTGGGCACAGATACGCAGTATTTT.

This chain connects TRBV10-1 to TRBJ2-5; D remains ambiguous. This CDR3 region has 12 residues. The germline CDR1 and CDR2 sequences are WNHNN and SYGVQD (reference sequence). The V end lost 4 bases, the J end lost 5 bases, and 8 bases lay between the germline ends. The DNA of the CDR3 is TGCGCCAGCAGTGCCGGACGGGAGACCCAGTACTTC. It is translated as CASSAGRETQYF.

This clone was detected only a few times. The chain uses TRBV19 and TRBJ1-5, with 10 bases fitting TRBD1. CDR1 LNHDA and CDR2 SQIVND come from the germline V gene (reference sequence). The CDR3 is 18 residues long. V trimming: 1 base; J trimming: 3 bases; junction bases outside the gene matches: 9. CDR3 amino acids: CASSIVRGTGVANQPQHF. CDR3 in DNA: TGTGCCAGTAGTATAGTCAGAGGGACAGGGGTCGCCAATCAGCCCCAGCATTTT.

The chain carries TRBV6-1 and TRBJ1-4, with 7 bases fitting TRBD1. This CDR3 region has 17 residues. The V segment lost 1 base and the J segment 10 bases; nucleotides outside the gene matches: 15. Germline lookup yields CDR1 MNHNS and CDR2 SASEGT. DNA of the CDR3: TGTGCCAGCAGTGAAGGGTTGGAGGGGGCGCTTTCTTTAAAACTGTTTTTT. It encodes CASSEGLEGALSLKLFF.

The CDR3 protein is CASSYNLLAKNIQYF. The CDR3 coding sequence is TGTGCCAGCAGTTACAATCTACTAGCCAAAAACATTCAGTACTTC. The gene calls are TRBV6-5 and TRBJ2-4; no firm D call. Trimming removed 2 bases at V and 0 bases at J, with 8 bases between. The CDR3 spans 15 residues. From germline, CDR1 is MNHEY and CDR2 SVGAGI.

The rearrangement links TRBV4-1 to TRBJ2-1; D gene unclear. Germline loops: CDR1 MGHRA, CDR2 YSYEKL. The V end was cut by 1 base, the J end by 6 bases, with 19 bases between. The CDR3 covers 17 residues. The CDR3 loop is CASSQAQGAPNPNEQFF. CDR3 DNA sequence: TGCGCCAGCAGCCAAGCTCAAGGAGCTCCGAACCCCAATGAGCAGTTCTTC.

The DNA of the CDR3 is TGTGCCAGCAGCTTAGAGGCGGGGGGTTTAAGTGAGCAGTTCTTC. Protein sequence: CASSLEAGGLSEQFF. The rearrangement joins TRBV11-2 to TRBJ2-1; 8 bases agree with TRBD2. The CDR3 spans 15 residues. With V trimmed by 0 bases and J by 9 bases, 7 bases remained unmatched. The germline V gene has CDR1 SGHAT and CDR2 FQNNGV.